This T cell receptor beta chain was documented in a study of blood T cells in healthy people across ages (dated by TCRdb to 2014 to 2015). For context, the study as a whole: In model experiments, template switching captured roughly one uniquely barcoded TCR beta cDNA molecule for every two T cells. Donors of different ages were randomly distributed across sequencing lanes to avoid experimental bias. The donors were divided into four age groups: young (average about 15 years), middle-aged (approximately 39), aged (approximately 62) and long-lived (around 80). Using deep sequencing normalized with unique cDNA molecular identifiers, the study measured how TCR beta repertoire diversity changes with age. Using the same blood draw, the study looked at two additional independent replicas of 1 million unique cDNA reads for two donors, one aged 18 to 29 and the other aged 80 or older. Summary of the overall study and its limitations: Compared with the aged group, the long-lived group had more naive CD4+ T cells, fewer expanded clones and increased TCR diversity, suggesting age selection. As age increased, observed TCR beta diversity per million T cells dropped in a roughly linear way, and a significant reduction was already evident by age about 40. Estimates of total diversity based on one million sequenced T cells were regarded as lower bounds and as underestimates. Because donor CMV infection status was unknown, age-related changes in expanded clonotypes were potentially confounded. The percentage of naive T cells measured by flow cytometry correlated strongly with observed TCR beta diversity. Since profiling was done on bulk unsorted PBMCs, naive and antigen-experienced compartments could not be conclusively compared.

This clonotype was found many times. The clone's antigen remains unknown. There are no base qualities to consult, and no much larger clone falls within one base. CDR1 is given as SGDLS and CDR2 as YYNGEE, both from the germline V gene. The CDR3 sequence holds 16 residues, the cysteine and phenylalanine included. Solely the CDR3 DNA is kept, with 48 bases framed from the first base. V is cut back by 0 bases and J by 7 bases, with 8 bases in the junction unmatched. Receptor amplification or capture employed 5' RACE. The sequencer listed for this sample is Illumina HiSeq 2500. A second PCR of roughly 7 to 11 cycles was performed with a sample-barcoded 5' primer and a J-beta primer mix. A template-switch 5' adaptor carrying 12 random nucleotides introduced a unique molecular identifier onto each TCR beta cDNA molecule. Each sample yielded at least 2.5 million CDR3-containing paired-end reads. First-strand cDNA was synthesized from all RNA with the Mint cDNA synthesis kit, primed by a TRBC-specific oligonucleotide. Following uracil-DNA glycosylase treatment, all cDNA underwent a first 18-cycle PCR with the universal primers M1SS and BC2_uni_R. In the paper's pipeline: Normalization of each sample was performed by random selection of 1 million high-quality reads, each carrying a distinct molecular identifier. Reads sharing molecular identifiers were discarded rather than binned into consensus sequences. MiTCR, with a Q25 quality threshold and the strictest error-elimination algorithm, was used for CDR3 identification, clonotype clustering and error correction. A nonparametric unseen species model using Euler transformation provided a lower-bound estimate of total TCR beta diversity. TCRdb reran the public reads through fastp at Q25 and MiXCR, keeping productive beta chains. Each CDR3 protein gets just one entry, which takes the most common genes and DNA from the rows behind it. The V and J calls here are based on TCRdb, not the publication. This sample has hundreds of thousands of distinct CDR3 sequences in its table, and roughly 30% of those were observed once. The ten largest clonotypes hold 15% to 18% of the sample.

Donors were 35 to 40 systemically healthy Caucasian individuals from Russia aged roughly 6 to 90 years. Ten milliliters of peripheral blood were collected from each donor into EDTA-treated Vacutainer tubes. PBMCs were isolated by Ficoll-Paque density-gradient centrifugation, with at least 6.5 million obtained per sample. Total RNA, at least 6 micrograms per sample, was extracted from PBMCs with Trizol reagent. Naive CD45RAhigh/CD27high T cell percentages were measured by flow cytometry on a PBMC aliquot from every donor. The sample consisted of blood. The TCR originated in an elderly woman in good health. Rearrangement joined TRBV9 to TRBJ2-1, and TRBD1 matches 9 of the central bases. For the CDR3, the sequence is CASSVAPDRGRNEQFF. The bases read TGTGCCAGCAGCGTAGCCCCGGACAGGGGTAGGAATGAGCAGTTCTTC.